These 5 T cell receptor beta chains came from one sample sequenced in a study of T cell responses to AZD1222 COVID-19 vaccine. Only in-frame clones appear in the TCRdb table, and some are missing; sequencing was by immunoSEQ multiplex PCR. The repertoire includes more than 85,000 clones, about 85% of them detected once, and about 1.6% sits in the top ten. Source: peripheral blood, taken on day 0 of AZD1222 vaccination. The receptors here all came from an adult in good health.

The chain recombines TRBV7-9 with TRBJ1-2, with D hard to call. In germline, CDR1 is SEHNR, CDR2 FQNEAQ (reference sequence). There are 14 residues in the CDR3. The ends were cut back, 3 bases at V and 8 bases at J, with 16 bases in the middle. The CDR3 region has the DNA TGTGCCAGCAGCTTTCCGGGAGGGAAGAAGGGCTACACCTTC. Its translation is CASSFPGGKKGYTF. Full variable domain (rest looked up from reference TRBV7-9 and TRBJ1-2): DTGVSQNPRHKITKRGQNVTFRCDPISEHNRLYWYRQTLGQGPEFLTYFQNEAQLEKSRLLSDRFSAERPKGSFSTLEIQRTEQGDSAMYLCASSFPGGKKGYTFGSGTRLTVV.

V gene TRBV30 combines with J gene TRBJ1-6, with D possibly being TRBD1 (5 bases). The CDR3 loop spans 14 amino acids. V was cut by 0 bases and J by 6 bases, with 9 bases left in between. Germline values: CDR1 GTSNPN, CDR2 SVGIG (reference sequence). Written as DNA, the CDR3 is TGTGCCTGGAGTGTCCAGGGTGTTAATTCACCCCTCCACTTT. Protein product: CAWSVQGVNSPLHF. Drawing the rest from reference TRBV30 and TRBJ1-6, the complete variable domain is SQTIHQWPATLVQPVGSPLSLECTVEGTSNPNLYWYRQAAGRGLQLLFYSVGIGQISSEVPQNLSASRPQDRQFILSSKKLLLSDSGFYLCAWSVQGVNSPLHFGNGTRLTVT.

Worth noting for this clone: The same CDR3 is also encoded by other DNA sequences in this sample. CDR3 amino acids: CASSSLGNTEAFF. The CDR3 coding sequence is TGTGCCAGTAGTTCCTTAGGGAACACTGAAGCTTTCTTT. The chain couples TRBV19 to TRBJ1-1; D is unresolved. The germline V and J ends were trimmed by 5 bases and 1 base, with 8 bases remaining between them. The germline CDR1 and CDR2 sequences are LNHDA and SQIVND (reference sequence). CDR3 size: 13 residues.

The chain combines TRBV5-1 with TRBJ2-1; 8 bases line up with TRBD1. With 1 base clipped from V and 7 bases from J, the junction kept 7 bases outside the gene matches. Germline-derived CDR1 and CDR2 are SGHRS and YFSETQ. The CDR3 is 15 amino acids. As DNA, the CDR3 is TGCGCCAGCAGCTTGCCGAGTAACAGGGGGAATGAGCAGTTCTTC. It yields the protein CASSLPSNRGNEQFF.

This clone appeared once. The V gene is TRBV30, the J gene TRBJ1-6; 9 bases align to TRBD1. CDR1 and CDR2 (germline): GTSNPN, SVGIG (reference sequence). CDR3 length equals 15 residues. J gave up 7 bases and V 0 bases, and 4 bases lay outside the gene matches. The CDR3 sequence is CAWSVAQGANSPLHF. In DNA form, the CDR3 reads TGTGCCTGGAGTGTAGCACAGGGGGCGAATTCACCCCTCCACTTT.